Reported below is one T cell receptor beta chain. As yet, its antigen is unknown. This sample was included in a study of T cells expressing NK-cell markers. At the level of the study: It was sorted CD3+CD56-NKG2C+, CD3+CD56+NKG2C- and CD3+CD56+NKG2C+ T cells that provided the TCR beta repertoires. Serological testing identified seven of the eight sequenced donors as HCMV-seropositive and one as seronegative.

TCRdb re-called the 5' RACE reads and gives one entry per CDR3 protein, without DNA. In all, the sample yields 150,000 or so distinct CDR3 sequences. CDR3 length: 14 amino acids. Germline CDR1 is SNHLY and CDR2 is FYNNEI. The study, taken as a whole, reports: In several donors, dominant clonotypes made up about 25-60.1% of CD3+CD56-NKG2C+ cells. Clones of NKG2C+ T cells that had expanded were of unclear HCMV specificity.

This receptor was obtained from a woman aged 50 to 65 in good health. Sequencing was performed on blood T cells: a sorted CD56 or NKG2C T cell subset, CD4+ or CD8+ T cells, or bulk PBMC T cells (not recorded which). This chain uses TRBV2 with TRBJ2-1; TCRdb's assignment of TRBD2 cannot be checked, as there is no DNA. The CDR3 spells CAIQPGLQEYEQFF.